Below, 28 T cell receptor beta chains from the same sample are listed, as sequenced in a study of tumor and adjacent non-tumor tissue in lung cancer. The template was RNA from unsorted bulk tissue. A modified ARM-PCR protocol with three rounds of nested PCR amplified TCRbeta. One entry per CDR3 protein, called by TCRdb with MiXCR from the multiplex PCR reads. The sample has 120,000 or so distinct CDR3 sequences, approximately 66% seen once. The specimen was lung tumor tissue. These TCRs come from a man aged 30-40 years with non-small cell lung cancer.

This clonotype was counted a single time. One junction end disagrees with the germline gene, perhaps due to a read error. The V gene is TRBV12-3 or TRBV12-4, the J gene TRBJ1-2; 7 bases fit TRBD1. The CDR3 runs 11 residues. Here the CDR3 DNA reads TGTGCCAGCAGTTCGACAGGGAAACGCAGCTTC. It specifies CASSSTGKRSF.

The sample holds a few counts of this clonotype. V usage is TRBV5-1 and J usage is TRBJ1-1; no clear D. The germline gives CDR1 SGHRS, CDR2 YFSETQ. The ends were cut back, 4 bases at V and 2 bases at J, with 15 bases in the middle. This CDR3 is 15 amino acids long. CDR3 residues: CASSPGRHRNTEAFF. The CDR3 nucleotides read TGCGCCAGCAGCCCTGGGAGACACCGCAACACTGAAGCTTTCTTT.

Here the CDR3 DNA reads TGCAGTGCTATTTTCGACAGGGGGTTCGGAGCTTTCTTT. Its translation: CSAIFDRGFGAFF. The chain links TRBV20-1 to TRBJ1-1; 9 nucleotides line up with TRBD1. Looked up from germline, CDR1 is DFQATT and CDR2 is SNEGSKA (reference sequence). The CDR3 spans 13 residues. With V trimmed by 4 bases and J by 10 bases, 10 bases remained unmatched.

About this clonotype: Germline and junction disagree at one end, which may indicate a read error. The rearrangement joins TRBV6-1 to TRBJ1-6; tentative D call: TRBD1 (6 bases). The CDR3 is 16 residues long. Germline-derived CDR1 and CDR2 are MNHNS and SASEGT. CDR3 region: CSSSEAGQTFNSPLRF. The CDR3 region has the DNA TGTTCCAGCAGTGAAGCAGGACAGACGTTTAATTCACCCCTCCGCTTT.

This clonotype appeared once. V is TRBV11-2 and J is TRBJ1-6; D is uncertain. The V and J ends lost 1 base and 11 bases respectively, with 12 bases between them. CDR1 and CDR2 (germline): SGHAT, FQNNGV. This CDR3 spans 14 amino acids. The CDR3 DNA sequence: TGTGCCAGCAGCTTAGCGTGGGGTTCGACACCCCTCCACTTT. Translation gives CASSLAWGSTPLHF. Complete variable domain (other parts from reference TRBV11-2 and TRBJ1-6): EAGVAQSPRYKIIEKRQSVAFWCNPISGHATLYWYQQILGQGPKLLIQFQNNGVVDDSQLPKDRFSAERLKGVDSTLKIQPAKLEDSAVYLCASSLAWGSTPLHFGNGTRLTVT.

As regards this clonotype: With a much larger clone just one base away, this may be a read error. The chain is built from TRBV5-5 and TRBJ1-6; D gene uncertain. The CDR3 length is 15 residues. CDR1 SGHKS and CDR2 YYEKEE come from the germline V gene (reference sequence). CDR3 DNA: TGTGCCAGCAGCTTGAATGCGGCGCCTAATTCACACCTCCACTTT. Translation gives CASSLNAAPNSHLHF.

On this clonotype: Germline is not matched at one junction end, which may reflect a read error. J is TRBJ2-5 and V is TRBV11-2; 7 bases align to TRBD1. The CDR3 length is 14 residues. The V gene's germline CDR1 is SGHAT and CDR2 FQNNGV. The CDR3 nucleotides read TGTGCCTGCAGCTCCGGGGACAGTCAAGAGACACAGTACTTC. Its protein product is CACSSGDSQETQYF.

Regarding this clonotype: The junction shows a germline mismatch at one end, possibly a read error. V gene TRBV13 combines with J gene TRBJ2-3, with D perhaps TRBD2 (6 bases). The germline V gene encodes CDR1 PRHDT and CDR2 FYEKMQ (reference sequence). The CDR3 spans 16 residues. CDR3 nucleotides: TGTGCCAGCAGCTCCTACCGACATACTAGCACAGATACGCTGTATTTT. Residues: CASSSYRHTSTDTLYF.

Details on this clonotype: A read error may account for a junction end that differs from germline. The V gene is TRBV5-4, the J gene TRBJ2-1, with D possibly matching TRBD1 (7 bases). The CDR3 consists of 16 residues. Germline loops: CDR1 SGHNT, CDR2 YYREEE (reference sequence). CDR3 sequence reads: CASSLGFGTAGNEHFF. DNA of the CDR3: TGTGCCAGCAGCTTGGGATTCGGGACAGCGGGCAATGAGCATTTCTTC.

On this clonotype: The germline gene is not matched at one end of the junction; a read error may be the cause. CDR3 residues: CSVRQGALDTRYF. CDR3 in DNA: TGCAGCGTGAGACAGGGGGCTTTAGATACGCGGTATTTT. This chain joins TRBV29-1 and TRBJ2-3; 10 nucleotides align to TRBD1. Germline V CDR1 and CDR2: SQVTM, ANQGSEA. CDR3 size: 13 residues.

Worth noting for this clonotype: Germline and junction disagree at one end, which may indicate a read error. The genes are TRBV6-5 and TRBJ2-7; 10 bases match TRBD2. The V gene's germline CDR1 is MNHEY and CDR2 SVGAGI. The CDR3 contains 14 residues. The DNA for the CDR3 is TGTGCCTGCAGTTCCCTAGCGGGAGCCGACGAGCAGTACTTC. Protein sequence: CACSSLAGADEQYF.

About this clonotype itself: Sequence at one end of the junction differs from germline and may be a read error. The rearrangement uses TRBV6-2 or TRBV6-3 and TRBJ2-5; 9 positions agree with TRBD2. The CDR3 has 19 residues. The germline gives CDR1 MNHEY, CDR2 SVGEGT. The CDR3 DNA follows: TGTGCCGGCAGTTACGTTCGCGCCTTCATAGCGGGGGCCGGAGCGACCCAGTACTTC. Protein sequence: CAGSYVRAFIAGAGATQYF.

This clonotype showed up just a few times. The CDR3 region has the DNA TGTGCCAGCAGTTATTGGCGAAAAGGGGCCCTCCACTTT. It is translated as CASSYWRKGALHF. The chain is built from TRBV6-2 or TRBV6-3 and TRBJ1-6, with D possibly TRBD1 on 5 matching bases. The CDR3 runs to 13 residues. The V and J ends lost 3 bases and 14 bases respectively, with 14 bases between them. The germline gives CDR1 MNHEY, CDR2 SVGEGT.

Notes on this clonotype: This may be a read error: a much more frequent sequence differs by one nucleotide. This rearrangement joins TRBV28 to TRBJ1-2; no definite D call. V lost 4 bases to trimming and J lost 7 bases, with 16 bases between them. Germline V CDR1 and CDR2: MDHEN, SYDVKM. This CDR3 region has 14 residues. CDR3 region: CASSSRNRASGYTF. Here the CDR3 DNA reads TGTGCCAGCAGTTCCCGAAACAGAGCTAGTGGCTACACCTTC.

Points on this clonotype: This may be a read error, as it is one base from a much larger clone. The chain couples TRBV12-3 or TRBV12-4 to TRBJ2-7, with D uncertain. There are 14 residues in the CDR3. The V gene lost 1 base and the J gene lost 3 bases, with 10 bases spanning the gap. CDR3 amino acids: CASSLERGYYEQYF. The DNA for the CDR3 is TGTGCCAGCAGTTTAGAACGCGGTTACTACGAGCAGTACTTC.

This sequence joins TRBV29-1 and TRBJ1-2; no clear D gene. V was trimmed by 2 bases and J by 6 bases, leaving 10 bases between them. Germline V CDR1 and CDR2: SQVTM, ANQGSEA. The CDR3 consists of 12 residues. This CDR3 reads CSVESGRHGYTF. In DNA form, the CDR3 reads TGCAGCGTTGAAAGCGGGCGTCATGGCTACACCTTC.

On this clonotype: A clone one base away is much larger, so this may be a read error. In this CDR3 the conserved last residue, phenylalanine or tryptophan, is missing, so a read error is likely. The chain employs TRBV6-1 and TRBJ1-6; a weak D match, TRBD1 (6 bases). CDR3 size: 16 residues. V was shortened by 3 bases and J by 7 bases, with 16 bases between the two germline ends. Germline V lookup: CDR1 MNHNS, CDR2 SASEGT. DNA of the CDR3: TGTGCCAGCAGTGAGAGACAGGCCCTAGCCAATTCACCCCTCCACTAT. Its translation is CASSERQALANSPLHY.

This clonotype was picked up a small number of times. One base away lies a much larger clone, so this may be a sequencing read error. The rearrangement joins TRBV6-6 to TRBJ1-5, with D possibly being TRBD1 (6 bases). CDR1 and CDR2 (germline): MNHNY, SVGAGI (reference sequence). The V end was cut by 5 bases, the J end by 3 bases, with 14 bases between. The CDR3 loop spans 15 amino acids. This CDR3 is CASSIGQLINQPQHF. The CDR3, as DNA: TGTGCCAGCAGTATCGGACAGCTTATCAATCAGCCCCAGCATTTT.

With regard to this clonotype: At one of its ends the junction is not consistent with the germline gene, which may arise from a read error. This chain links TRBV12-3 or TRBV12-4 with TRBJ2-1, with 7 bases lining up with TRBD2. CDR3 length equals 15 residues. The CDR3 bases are TGTGCCAGCAATATAGCGGGTAGCTCCTGCAATGAGCAGTTCTTC. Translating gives CASNIAGSSCNEQFF.

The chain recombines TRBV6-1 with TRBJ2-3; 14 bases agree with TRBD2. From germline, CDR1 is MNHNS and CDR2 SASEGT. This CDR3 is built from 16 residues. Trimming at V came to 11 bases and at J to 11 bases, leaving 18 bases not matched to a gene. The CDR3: CAGTPRGLAGVDVQYF. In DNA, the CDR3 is TGTGCCGGCACCCCGCGGGGACTAGCGGGGGTAGATGTGCAGTATTTT.

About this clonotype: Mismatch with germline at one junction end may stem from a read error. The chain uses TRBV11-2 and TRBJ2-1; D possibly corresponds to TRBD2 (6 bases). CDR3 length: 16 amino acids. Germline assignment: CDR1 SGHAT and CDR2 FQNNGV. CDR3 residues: CASKPFGGRSYNEQFF. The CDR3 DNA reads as TGTGCGAGCAAACCCTTTGGGGGGAGGTCCTACAATGAGCAGTTCTTC. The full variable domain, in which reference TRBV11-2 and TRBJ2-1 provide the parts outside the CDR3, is EAGVAQSPRYKIIEKRQSVAFWCNPISGHATLYWYQQILGQGPKLLIQFQNNGVVDDSQLPKDRFSAERLKGVDSTLKIQPAKLEDSAVYLCASKPFGGRSYNEQFFGPGTRLTVL.

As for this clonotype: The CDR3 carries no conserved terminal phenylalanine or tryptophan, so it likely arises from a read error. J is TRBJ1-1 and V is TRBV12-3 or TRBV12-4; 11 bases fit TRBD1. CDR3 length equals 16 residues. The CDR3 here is CASSPGQGAGRTGAFY. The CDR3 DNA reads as TGTGCCAGCAGCCCTGGACAGGGGGCGGGTCGGACTGGAGCTTTCTAT.

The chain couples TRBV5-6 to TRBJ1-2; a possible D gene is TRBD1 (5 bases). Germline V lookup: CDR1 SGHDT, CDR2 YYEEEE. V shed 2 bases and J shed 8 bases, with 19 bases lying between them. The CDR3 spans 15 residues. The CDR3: CASSLGGTQPWGYTF. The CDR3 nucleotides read TGTGCCAGCAGCTTAGGAGGGACCCAACCCTGGGGCTACACCTTC.

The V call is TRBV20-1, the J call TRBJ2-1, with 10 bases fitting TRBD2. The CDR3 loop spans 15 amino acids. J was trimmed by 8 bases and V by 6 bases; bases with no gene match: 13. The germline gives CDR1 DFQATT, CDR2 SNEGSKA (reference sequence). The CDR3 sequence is CSALAGTSVSHEQFF. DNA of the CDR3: TGCAGTGCCCTGGCCGGGACTAGCGTTTCCCATGAGCAGTTCTTC.

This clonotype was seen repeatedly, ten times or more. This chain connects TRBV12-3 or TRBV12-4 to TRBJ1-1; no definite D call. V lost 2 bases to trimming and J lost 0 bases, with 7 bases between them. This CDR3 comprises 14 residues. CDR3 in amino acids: CASSLNLMNTEAFF. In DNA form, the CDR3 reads TGTGCCAGCAGTTTAAACCTCATGAACACTGAAGCTTTCTTT.

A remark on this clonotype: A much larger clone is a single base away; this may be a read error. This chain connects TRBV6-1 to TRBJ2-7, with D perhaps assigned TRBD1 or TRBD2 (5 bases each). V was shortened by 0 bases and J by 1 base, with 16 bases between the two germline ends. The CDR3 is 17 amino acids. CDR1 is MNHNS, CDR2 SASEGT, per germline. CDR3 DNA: TGTGCCAGCAGTGAAGCAGGTTCGGGGACCCAATCCTACGAGCAGTACTTC. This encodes CASSEAGSGTQSYEQYF.

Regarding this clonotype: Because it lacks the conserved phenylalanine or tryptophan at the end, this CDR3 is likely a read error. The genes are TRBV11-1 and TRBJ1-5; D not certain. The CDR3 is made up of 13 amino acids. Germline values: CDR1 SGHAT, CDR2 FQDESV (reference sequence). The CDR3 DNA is TGTGCAAGCAGCTTACATAGCAATCAGCCCCAGCATCTT. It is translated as CASSLHSNQPQHL.

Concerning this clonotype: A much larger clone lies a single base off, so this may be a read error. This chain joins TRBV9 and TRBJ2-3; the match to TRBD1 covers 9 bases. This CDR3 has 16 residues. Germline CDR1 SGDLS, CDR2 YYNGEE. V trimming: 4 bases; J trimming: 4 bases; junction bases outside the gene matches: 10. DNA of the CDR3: TGTGCCAGCAGCCCACGAAGGGGACAGGGATCAGATACGCAGTATTTT. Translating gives CASSPRRGQGSDTQYF.